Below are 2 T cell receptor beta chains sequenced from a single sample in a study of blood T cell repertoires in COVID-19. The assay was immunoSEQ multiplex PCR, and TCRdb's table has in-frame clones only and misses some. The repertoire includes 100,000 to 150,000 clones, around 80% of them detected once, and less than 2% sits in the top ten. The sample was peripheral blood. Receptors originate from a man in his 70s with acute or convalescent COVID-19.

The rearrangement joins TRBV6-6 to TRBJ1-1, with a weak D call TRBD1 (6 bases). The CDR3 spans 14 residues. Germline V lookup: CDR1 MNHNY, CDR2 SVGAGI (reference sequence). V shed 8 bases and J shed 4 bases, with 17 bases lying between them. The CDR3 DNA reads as TGTGCCAGCCGCGAAGGGGGGGCGAGCACTGAAGCTTTCTTT. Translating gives CASREGGASTEAFF.

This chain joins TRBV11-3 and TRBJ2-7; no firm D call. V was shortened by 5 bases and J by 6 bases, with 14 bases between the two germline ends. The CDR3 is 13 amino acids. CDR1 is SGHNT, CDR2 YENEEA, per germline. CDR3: CASSTYDRSEQYF. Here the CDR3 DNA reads TGTGCCAGCAGCACCTACGATCGGAGCGAGCAGTACTTC.